Presented here are 23 T cell receptor beta chains from one specimen sequenced in a study of Tregs in tolerant kidney transplant recipients. The protocol was immunoSEQ multiplex PCR, while the TCRdb copy is restricted to in-frame clones and leaves out a portion. Found here are some 80,000 clones, approximately 98% of them singletons; the top ten hold 0.55% to 0.6%. The sample in question was CD4+ T cells from blood, obtained before the transplant. These receptors were collected from a human donor who received a combined kidney and bone marrow transplant.

The chain joins TRBV6-5 to TRBJ1-4, with 7 positions matching TRBD1. Germline V lookup: CDR1 MNHEY, CDR2 SVGAGI. CDR3 size: 13 residues. V shed 5 bases and J 8 bases; nucleotides not matched to a gene: 5. The CDR3 loop reads CASSPTGAEKLFF. CDR3 nucleotides: TGTGCCAGCAGTCCTACAGGGGCCGAAAAACTGTTTTTT.

V is TRBV7-2 and J is TRBJ2-3; D might be TRBD1 (5 bases). Trimming shortened V by 1 base and J by 4 bases, and 18 bases separated the two germline ends. This CDR3 is 17 amino acids long. Germline V gives CDR1 SGHTA, CDR2 FQGNSA. In DNA, the CDR3 is TGTGCCAGCAGCTTAGAGTTCAGGGTAGACCTTCCAGATACGCAGTATTTT. It yields the protein CASSLEFRVDLPDTQYF.

V usage is TRBV9 and J usage is TRBJ2-6; tentative D call: TRBD1 (5 bases). The V and J ends lost 0 bases and 1 base respectively, with 5 bases between them. Germline loops: CDR1 SGDLS, CDR2 YYNGEE. There are 15 residues in the CDR3. The CDR3 nucleotides are TGTGCCAGCAGCGTAGCAGGGTCTGGGGCCAACGTCCTGACTTTC. Translation: CASSVAGSGANVLTF.

The genes are TRBV19 and TRBJ1-4, with 9 bases that match TRBD1. Germline assignment: CDR1 LNHDA and CDR2 SQIVND (reference sequence). V trimming: 7 bases; J trimming: 3 bases; junction bases outside the gene matches: 9. CDR3 length: 16 amino acids. Here the CDR3 reads CASMVGQGSPNEKLFF. The DNA for the CDR3 is TGTGCCAGTATGGTGGGACAGGGCTCACCTAATGAAAAACTGTTTTTT.

The V and J genes are TRBV30 and TRBJ2-7, with TRBD2 matching over 8 bases. This CDR3 is 14 amino acids long. V lost 3 bases and J lost 9; bases outside the gene matches: 13. The germline V gene encodes CDR1 GTSNPN and CDR2 SVGIG (reference sequence). CDR3 sequence reads: CAWSQRGSDSGQYF. The CDR3 region has the DNA TGTGCCTGGAGCCAGCGGGGGTCGGATAGTGGGCAGTACTTC.

The CDR3 loop reads CAWSVLPNTEAFF. The CDR3 nucleotides read TGTGCCTGGAGTGTACTCCCGAACACTGAAGCTTTCTTT. The gene calls are TRBV30 and TRBJ1-1, with D hard to call. Trimming took 0 bases from V and 1 from J, leaving 6 bases between them. CDR1 and CDR2 from the germline V gene are GTSNPN and SVGIG (reference sequence). The CDR3 length is 13 residues.

The J gene is TRBJ1-3, the V gene TRBV19, with a tentative D call TRBD1 (6 bases). The CDR3 is 14 residues long. Germline V gives CDR1 LNHDA, CDR2 SQIVND (reference sequence). Deletions cut 9 bases from V and 0 bases from J, with 12 bases between. The CDR3 DNA reads as TGTGCCAGCCAGACAGGATCCTCTGGAAACACCATATATTTT. Amino acids: CASQTGSSGNTIYF.

J is TRBJ2-5 and V is TRBV7-2; D unresolved. The CDR3 totals 13 residues. Germline CDR1 reads SGHTA; CDR2 reads FQGNSA. Trimming shortened V by 5 bases and J by 4 bases, and 11 bases separated the two germline ends. CDR3 sequence: CASSPRSPETQYF. The CDR3 DNA is TGTGCCAGCAGCCCGCGAAGTCCAGAGACCCAGTACTTC.

The chain links TRBV19 to TRBJ1-1, with D perhaps matching TRBD1 (5 bases). V was clipped by 6 bases and J by 3 bases, with 11 bases between them. Germline V CDR1 and CDR2: LNHDA, SQIVND (reference sequence). This CDR3 contains 13 residues. The CDR3 region is CASRVGLDTEAFF. The CDR3 DNA follows: TGTGCCAGTAGGGTGGGGCTGGACACTGAAGCTTTCTTT.

This clone is a singleton in its sample. The chain has TRBV10-3 and TRBJ2-3; 10 nucleotides match TRBD2. Looked up from germline, CDR1 is ENHRY and CDR2 is SYGVKD. The CDR3 is 17 residues long. J gave up 6 bases and V 6 bases, and 15 bases lay outside the gene matches. The CDR3 sequence is CAIRPSWGLAGVDTQYF. The CDR3, as DNA: TGTGCCATCAGGCCCAGCTGGGGGCTAGCGGGGGTGGATACGCAGTATTTT.

This chain connects TRBV19 to TRBJ1-2; the D gene is possibly TRBD1 (6 bases). The V gene lost 6 bases and the J gene lost 8 bases, with 25 bases spanning the gap. CDR3 size: 16 residues. Germline V lookup: CDR1 LNHDA, CDR2 SQIVND (reference sequence). The CDR3 protein is CASRRSSNSQGEGYTF. CDR3 coding DNA: TGTGCCAGTAGACGATCCTCCAATTCACAGGGTGAAGGCTACACCTTC.

The V gene is TRBV6-4, the J gene TRBJ2-1, with unresolved D. This CDR3 contains 14 residues. Germline CDR1 is MRHNA and CDR2 is SNTAGT. The V end was cut by 2 bases, the J end by 0 bases, with 5 bases between. The CDR3 region is CASSDGPSYNEQFF. In DNA, the CDR3 is TGTGCCAGCAGTGACGGCCCCTCCTACAATGAGCAGTTCTTC.

The chain is built from TRBV6-1 and TRBJ1-6; D gene ambiguous. Germline assignment: CDR1 MNHNS and CDR2 SASEGT. This CDR3 has 14 amino acids. The V end lost 0 bases, the J end lost 11 bases, and 11 bases lay between the germline ends. The CDR3: CASSEAPQATPLHF. CDR3 bases: TGTGCCAGCAGTGAAGCCCCGCAGGCAACACCCCTCCACTTT.

The chain employs TRBV29-1 and TRBJ1-3, with D unclear. Germline V lookup: CDR1 SQVTM, CDR2 ANQGSEA. Trimming stripped 4 bases from V and 0 bases from J, with 7 bases between. This CDR3 comprises 13 residues. CDR3 bases: TGCAGCGTTGCCCCGAGCTCTGGAAACACCATATATTTT. This sequence encodes CSVAPSSGNTIYF.

This rearrangement joins TRBV4-2 to TRBJ2-5, with D maybe TRBD2 (6 bases). Per germline, CDR1 LGHNA and CDR2 YNFKEQ. CDR3 length: 17 amino acids. Trimming took 0 bases from V and 1 from J, leaving 15 bases between them. The CDR3 DNA follows: TGTGCCAGCAGCCAAGAACCACTAGCATCCCCCCAAGAGACCCAGTACTTC. Its protein is CASSQEPLASPQETQYF.

In this sample, this clone turned up once. The chain joins TRBV5-6 to TRBJ1-6, with TRBD1 matching over 7 bases. CDR1 and CDR2 (germline): SGHDT, YYEEEE. V was clipped by 4 bases and J by 11 bases; unmatched bases: 9. The CDR3 sequence is 14 residues long. The CDR3 loop reads CASSPRQGRTPLHF. The CDR3 bases are TGTGCCAGCAGCCCGAGACAGGGTCGGACACCCCTCCACTTT.

In this sample, this clone turned up once. V and J are TRBV27 and TRBJ2-1; 7 nucleotides line up with TRBD2. V shed 0 bases, J shed 9 bases, and the junction held 5 bases outside the gene matches. The CDR3 is 14 amino acids. In germline, CDR1 is MNHEY, CDR2 SMNVEV (reference sequence). CDR3 residues: CASSLSPGGREQFF. The CDR3 nucleotides read TGTGCCAGCAGTTTATCCCCGGGAGGTCGTGAGCAGTTCTTC.

The rearrangement links TRBV11-3 to TRBJ2-7, with a weak D call TRBD2 (7 bases). Germline assignment: CDR1 SGHNT and CDR2 YENEEA. V gave up 4 bases and J gave up 5 bases, with 18 bases separating them. The CDR3 sequence is 15 residues long. The CDR3 DNA follows: TGTGCCAGCAGCTCCCGGGGCGGGGGCGAAAACGAGCAGTACTTC. This encodes CASSSRGGGENEQYF.

The rearrangement uses TRBV19 and TRBJ2-5, with TRBD2 as a possible D gene (5 bases). In germline, CDR1 is LNHDA, CDR2 SQIVND (reference sequence). The CDR3 length is 15 residues. V lost 10 bases and J 2 bases, leaving 20 bases between the germline ends. In nucleotides, the CDR3 is TGTGCCACAGCGAGCGCCCGGGGAGCACAAGAGACCCAGTACTTC. Protein sequence: CATASARGAQETQYF.

V gene TRBV6-1 combines with J gene TRBJ1-2; TRBD1 aligns across 9 bases. Germline CDR1 reads MNHNS; CDR2 reads SASEGT. The CDR3 length is 13 residues. J gave up 6 bases and V 6 bases, and 5 bases lay outside the gene matches. CDR3: CASRGQGRDGYTF. The CDR3 coding sequence is TGTGCCAGCAGGGGACAGGGAAGGGATGGCTACACCTTC.

The chain employs TRBV18 and TRBJ1-2; 7 nucleotides line up with TRBD1. Per the germline V gene, CDR1 is KGHSH and CDR2 is LQKENI. This CDR3 is 15 amino acids long. Trimming took 4 bases from V and 2 from J; bases not matched to a gene: 7. The CDR3 here is CASSRSGQSNYGYTF. The CDR3 coding sequence is TGTGCCAGCTCACGGTCGGGACAGTCGAACTATGGCTACACCTTC.

The table lists this clone with a count of one. The chain joins TRBV19 to TRBJ1-2; TRBD1 matches at 9 bases. This CDR3 is 15 amino acids long. V dropped 3 bases and J dropped 4; count of bases not matched to a gene: 6. Germline CDR1 is LNHDA and CDR2 is SQIVND (reference sequence). The CDR3 DNA is TGTGCCAGTAGTATTGCCGGGACAGGGACCTATGGCTACACCTTC. This gives the protein CASSIAGTGTYGYTF. Combining the CDR3 with reference TRBV19 and TRBJ1-2 gives the whole variable domain DGGITQSPKYLFRKEGQNVTLSCEQNLNHDAMYWYRQDPGQGLRLIYYSQIVNDFQKGDIAEGYSVSREKKESFPLTVTSAQKNPTAFYLCASSIAGTGTYGYTFGSGTRLTVV.

The V gene is TRBV7-2, the J gene TRBJ2-1; 11 bases are a match to TRBD2. CDR1 and CDR2 (germline): SGHTA, FQGNSA. This CDR3 is built from 15 residues. Losses at the gene ends were 5 bases for V and 6 bases for J; bases not matched to a gene: 6. The CDR3 loop reads CASSPTSGTFNEQFF. CDR3 coding DNA: TGTGCCAGCAGCCCGACTAGCGGGACTTTCAATGAGCAGTTCTTC. Complete variable domain (other parts from reference TRBV7-2 and TRBJ2-1): GAGVSQSPSNKVTEKGKDVELRCDPISGHTALYWYRQSLGQGLEFLIYFQGNSAPDKSGLPSDRFSAERTGGSVSTLTIQRTQQEDSAVYLCASSPTSGTFNEQFFGPGTRLTVL.